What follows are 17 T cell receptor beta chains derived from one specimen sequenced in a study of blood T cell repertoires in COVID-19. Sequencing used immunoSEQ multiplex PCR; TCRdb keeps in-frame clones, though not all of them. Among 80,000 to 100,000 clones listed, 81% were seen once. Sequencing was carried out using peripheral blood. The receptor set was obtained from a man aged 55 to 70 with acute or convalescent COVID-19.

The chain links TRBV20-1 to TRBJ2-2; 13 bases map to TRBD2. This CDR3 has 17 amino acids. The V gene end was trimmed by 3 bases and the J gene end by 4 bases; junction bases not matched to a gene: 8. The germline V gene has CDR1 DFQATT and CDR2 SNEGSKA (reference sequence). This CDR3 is CSASFPGLAGVTGELFF. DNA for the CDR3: TGCAGTGCTAGTTTTCCCGGACTAGCGGGAGTCACCGGGGAGCTGTTTTTT.

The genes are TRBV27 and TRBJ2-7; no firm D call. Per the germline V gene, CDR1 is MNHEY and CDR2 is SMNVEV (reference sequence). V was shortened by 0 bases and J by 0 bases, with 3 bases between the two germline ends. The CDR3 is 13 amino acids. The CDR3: CASSLSNSYEQYF. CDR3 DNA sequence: TGTGCCAGCAGTTTATCCAACTCCTACGAGCAGTACTTC.

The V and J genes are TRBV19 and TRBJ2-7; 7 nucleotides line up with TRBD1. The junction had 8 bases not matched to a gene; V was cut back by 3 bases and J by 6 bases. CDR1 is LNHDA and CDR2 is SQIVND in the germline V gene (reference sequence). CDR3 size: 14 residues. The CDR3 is CASSIQQGIGEQYF. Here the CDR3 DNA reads TGTGCCAGTAGTATCCAACAGGGGATAGGCGAGCAGTACTTC.

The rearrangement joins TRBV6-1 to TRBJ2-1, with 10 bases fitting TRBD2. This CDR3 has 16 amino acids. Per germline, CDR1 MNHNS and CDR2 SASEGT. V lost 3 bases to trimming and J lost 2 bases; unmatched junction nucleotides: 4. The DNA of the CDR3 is TGTGCCAGCAGTGATCAGCTAGCGGGAGCCTACAATGAGCAGTTCTTC. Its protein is CASSDQLAGAYNEQFF.

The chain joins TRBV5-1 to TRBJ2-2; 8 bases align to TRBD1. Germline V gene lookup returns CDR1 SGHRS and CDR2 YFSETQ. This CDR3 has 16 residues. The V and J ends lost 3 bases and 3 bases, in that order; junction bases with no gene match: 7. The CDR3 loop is CASSSGTGLYTGELFF. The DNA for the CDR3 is TGCGCCAGCAGCTCCGGGACAGGTTTATACACCGGGGAGCTGTTTTTT.

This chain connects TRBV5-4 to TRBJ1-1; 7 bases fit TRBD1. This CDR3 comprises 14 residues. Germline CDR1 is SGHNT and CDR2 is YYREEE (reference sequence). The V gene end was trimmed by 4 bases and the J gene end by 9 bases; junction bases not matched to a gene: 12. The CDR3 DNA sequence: TGTGCCAGCAGCCCCTTACCTGGGGACAGAAAAGCTTTCTTT. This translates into CASSPLPGDRKAFF.

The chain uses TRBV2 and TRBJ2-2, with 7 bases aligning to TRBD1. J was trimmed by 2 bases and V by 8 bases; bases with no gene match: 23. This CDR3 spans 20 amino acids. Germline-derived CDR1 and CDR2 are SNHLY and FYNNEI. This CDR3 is CASARQGYVSPQKNTGELFF. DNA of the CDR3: TGTGCCAGCGCTAGACAGGGTTATGTTTCACCCCAGAAAAACACCGGGGAGCTGTTTTTT.

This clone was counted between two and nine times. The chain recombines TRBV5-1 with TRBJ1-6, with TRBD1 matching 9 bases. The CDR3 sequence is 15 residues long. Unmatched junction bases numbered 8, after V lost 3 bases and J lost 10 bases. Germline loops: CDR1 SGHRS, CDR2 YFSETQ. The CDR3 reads CASSSRTGEGSPLHF. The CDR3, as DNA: TGCGCCAGCAGCTCTCGGACAGGGGAAGGGTCACCCCTCCACTTT.

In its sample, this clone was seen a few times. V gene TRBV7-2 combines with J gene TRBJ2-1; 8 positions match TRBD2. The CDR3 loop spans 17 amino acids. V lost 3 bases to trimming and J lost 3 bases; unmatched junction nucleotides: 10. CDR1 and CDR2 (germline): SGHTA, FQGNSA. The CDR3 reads CASSFGSGSGDYNEQFF. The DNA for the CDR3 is TGTGCCAGCAGCTTCGGGTCGGGTAGCGGGGACTACAATGAGCAGTTCTTC.

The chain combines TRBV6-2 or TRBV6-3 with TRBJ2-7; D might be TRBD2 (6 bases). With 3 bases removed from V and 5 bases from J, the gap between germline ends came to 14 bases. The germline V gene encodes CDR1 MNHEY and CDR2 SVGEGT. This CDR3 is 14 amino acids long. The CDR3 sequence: CASSYSEGLDEQYF. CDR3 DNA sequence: TGTGCCAGCAGTTATTCGGAGGGACTTGACGAGCAGTACTTC.

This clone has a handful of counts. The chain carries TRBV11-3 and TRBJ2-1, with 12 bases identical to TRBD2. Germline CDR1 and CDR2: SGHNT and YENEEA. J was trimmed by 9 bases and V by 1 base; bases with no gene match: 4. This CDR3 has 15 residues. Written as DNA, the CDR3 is TGTGCCAGCAGCTTAGTGACTAGCGGGAGAATTGAGCAGTTCTTC. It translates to CASSLVTSGRIEQFF.

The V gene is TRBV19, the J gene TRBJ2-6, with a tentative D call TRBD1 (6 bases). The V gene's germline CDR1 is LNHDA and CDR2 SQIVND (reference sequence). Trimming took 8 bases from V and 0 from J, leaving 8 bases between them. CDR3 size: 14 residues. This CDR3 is CASLDSSGANVLTF. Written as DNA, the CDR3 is TGTGCCAGTTTGGACAGCTCTGGGGCCAACGTCCTGACTTTC.

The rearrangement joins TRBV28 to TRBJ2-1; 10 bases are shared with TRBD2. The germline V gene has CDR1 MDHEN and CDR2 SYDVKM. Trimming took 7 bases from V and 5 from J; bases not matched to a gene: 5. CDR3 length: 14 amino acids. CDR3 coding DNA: TGTGCCAGCACCTCCGGACTAGCGGACAATGAGCAGTTCTTC. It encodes CASTSGLADNEQFF.

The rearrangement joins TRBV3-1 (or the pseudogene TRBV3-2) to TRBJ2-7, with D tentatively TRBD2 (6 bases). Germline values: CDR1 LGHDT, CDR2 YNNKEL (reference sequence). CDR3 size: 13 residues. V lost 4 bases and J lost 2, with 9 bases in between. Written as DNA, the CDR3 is TGTGCCAGCAGCCGCCGGGAGACCTACGAGCAGTACTTC. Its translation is CASSRRETYEQYF.

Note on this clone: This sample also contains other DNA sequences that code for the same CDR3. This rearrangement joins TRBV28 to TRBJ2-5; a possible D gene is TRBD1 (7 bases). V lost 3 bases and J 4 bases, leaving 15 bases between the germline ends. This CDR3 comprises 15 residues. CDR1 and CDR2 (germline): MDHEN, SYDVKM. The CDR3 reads CASSFEGRGVETQYF. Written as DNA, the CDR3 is TGTGCCAGCAGTTTTGAGGGCAGGGGGGTAGAGACCCAGTACTTC. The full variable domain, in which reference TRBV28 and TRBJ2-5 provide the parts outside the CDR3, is DVKVTQSSRYLVKRTGEKVFLECVQDMDHENMFWYRQDPGLGLRLIYFSYDVKMKEKGDIPEGYSVSREKKERFSLILESASTNQTSMYLCASSFEGRGVETQYFGPGTRLLVL.

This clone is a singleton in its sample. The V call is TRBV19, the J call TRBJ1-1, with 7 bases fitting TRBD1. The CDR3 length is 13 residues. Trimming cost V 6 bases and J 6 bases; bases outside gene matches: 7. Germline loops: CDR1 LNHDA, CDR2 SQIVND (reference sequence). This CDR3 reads CASRRDRDAEAFF. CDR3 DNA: TGTGCCAGTAGGAGAGACAGGGACGCTGAAGCTTTCTTT.

The CDR3 DNA follows: TGTGCCAGCTGGGGATCCGGGACAGCTATTCTCGGGGAGCTGTTTTTT. Protein: CASWGSGTAILGELFF. This chain joins TRBV9 and TRBJ2-2; 7 bases agree with TRBD1. Germline CDR1 is SGDLS and CDR2 is YYNGEE. CDR3 size: 16 residues. V lost 7 bases and J lost 7; bases outside the gene matches: 16.